This T cell receptor (beta chain) was captured in a study of Ad26.COV2.S vaccination and SARS-CoV-2 variants. Study as a whole: Of the COV1001 trial arms, the Ad26.COV2.S arm included the donor. Whole-study results and caveats: Reported findings describe substantial breadth in spike-specific CD8+ and CD4+ T cell responses following vaccination.

Turning to this clone: Its specificity is unknown.

The V gene's germline CDR1 is MNHEY and CDR2 SVGAGI. This CDR3 region has 15 residues. The V and J ends lost 6 bases and 2 bases, in that order; junction bases with no gene match: 4. Specified treatment: 15 to 20 received Ad26.COV2.S at low or high dose, single or two shots; about 5 received placebo; per-sample allocation not given. Collection of samples fell on day 63 after the first vaccine or placebo injection. The table came from immunoSEQ multiplex PCR; TCRdb's copy has only in-frame clones and leaves some out. The table records around 400,000 clones, 89% of them present only once. Sequenced here: peripheral blood, sampled in a trial of Ad26.COV2.S vaccine versus placebo. This chain links TRBV6-5 with TRBJ2-2; TRBD1 agrees at 9 bases. The receptor was isolated from a person aged 18-60 years who received the Ad26.COV2.S COVID-19 vaccine or a placebo. The DNA of the CDR3 is TGTGCCAGCAGCCGGGACAGGGCTAACACCGGGGAGCTGTTTTTT. Amino acids: CASSRDRANTGELFF.